These 5 T cell receptor beta chains came from one sample sequenced in a study of T cells after posttransplantation cyclophosphamide. Only in-frame clones appear in the TCRdb table, and some are missing; sequencing was by immunoSEQ multiplex PCR. In total the sample includes 20,000 to 30,000 clones, none of them seen once. The sample consisted of PBMCs. The receptors come from a man aged 45-65 years in good health, CMV-negative, and a related stem cell transplant donor.

This clone was picked up many times. This sequence joins TRBV7-2 and TRBJ1-2; the match to TRBD1 covers 7 bases. CDR1 and CDR2 from the germline V gene are SGHTA and FQGNSA. The trim removed 5 bases at V and 4 bases at J, leaving 4 bases unmatched. This CDR3 is built from 13 residues. The CDR3 spells CASSLDRAYGYTF. DNA of the CDR3: TGTGCCAGCAGCCTAGACAGGGCCTATGGCTACACCTTC.

The sample holds many counts of this clone. The chain is built from TRBV27 and TRBJ2-2; 10 bases line up with TRBD2. J was trimmed by 0 bases and V by 1 base; bases with no gene match: 5. The CDR3 covers 18 residues. Germline V gives CDR1 MNHEY, CDR2 SMNVEV (reference sequence). CDR3 in amino acids: CASSLWGSGGPNTGELFF. The CDR3 region has the DNA TGTGCCAGCAGTTTATGGGGTAGCGGGGGGCCGAACACCGGGGAGCTGTTTTTT.

This clone showed up many times. The chain uses TRBV5-1 and TRBJ2-2; D gene uncertain. The CDR3 spans 16 residues. The germline CDR1 and CDR2 sequences are SGHRS and YFSETQ. Trimming removed 2 bases at V and 0 bases at J, with 11 bases between. CDR3 residues: CASSFSGLANTGELFF. CDR3 sequence (DNA): TGCGCCAGCAGCTTCTCCGGGTTGGCGAACACCGGGGAGCTGTTTTTT.

This clone was counted many times. V gene TRBV29-1 combines with J gene TRBJ2-7, with D maybe TRBD2 (6 bases). V was cut by 1 base and J by 3 bases, with 7 bases left in between. The CDR3 is 12 amino acids. Per germline, CDR1 SQVTM and CDR2 ANQGSEA. The CDR3 DNA reads TGCAGCGTTGAAGTGCGGGACTACGAGCAGTACTTC. It codes for CSVEVRDYEQYF.

The sample holds many counts of this clone. The rearrangement joins TRBV6-6 to TRBJ2-5, with 15 nucleotides matching TRBD2. This CDR3 comprises 15 residues. The junction had 4 bases not matched to a gene; V was cut back by 7 bases and J by 4 bases. Germline V gene data show CDR1 as MNHNY and CDR2 as SVGAGI (reference sequence). Here the CDR3 reads CASKGLAGGLETQYF. The CDR3 coding sequence is TGTGCCAGCAAGGGACTAGCGGGGGGCCTAGAGACCCAGTACTTC.